The next 8 T cell receptor beta chains were all read from a single sample in a study of blood T cell repertoires in COVID-19 (dated by TCRdb to between 2020 and 2021). The method was the immunoSEQ multiplex PCR assay. TCRdb stores this immuneACCESS table with in-frame sequences only. Part of the clones is absent; in the studies checked, under half of the shortfall reflects unresolved V genes, and no reason is known for the rest. The sample table contains some 240,000 clones; only one count was recorded for approximately 78% of them. Of the sample, roughly 12% falls within the top ten clones. What was sequenced was peripheral blood. The receptors derive from a woman between 55 and 75 years old with active or convalescent COVID-19.

Only one count was recorded for this clone. The sample contains more than one DNA sequence encoding this CDR3. The chain has TRBV30 and TRBJ1-1; TRBD1 matches at 9 bases. The CDR3 covers 13 residues. Germline V gene sequence: CDR1 GTSNPN, CDR2 SVGIG (reference sequence). V was pared by 5 bases and J by 1 base, with 2 bases of the junction left unmatched. The CDR3 DNA follows: TGTGCCTGGCGGGGACAGGGGAACACTGAAGCTTTCTTT. This translates into CAWRGQGNTEAFF.

This chain joins TRBV2 and TRBJ2-4; 7 bases agree with TRBD1. V shed 10 bases and J 7 bases; nucleotides not matched to a gene: 16. Germline V gene sequence: CDR1 SNHLY, CDR2 FYNNEI. The CDR3 consists of 15 residues. CDR3 protein: CATRGSPGRGNIQYF. The CDR3 DNA is TGTGCCACCCGAGGTAGTCCGGGCAGGGGGAACATTCAGTACTTC. Looking up the rest from reference TRBV2 and TRBJ2-4 gives the full variable domain: EPEVTQTPSHQVTQMGQEVILRCVPISNHLYFYWYRQILGQKVEFLVSFYNNEISEKSEIFDDQFSVERPDGSNFTLKIRSTKLEDSAMYFCATRGSPGRGNIQYFGAGTRLSVL.

The chain carries TRBV24-1 and TRBJ2-7; unclear D gene. The CDR3 extends over 14 amino acids. Trimming removed 4 bases from V and 3 bases from J, with 12 bases in between. Germline CDR1 is KGHDR and CDR2 is SFDVKD. The CDR3 here is CATSEITEYYEQYF. The CDR3 bases are TGTGCCACCAGTGAGATTACAGAATACTACGAGCAGTACTTC.

The rearrangement links TRBV18 to TRBJ1-3; TRBD1 matches at 10 bases. CDR3 size: 16 residues. Germline V CDR1 and CDR2: KGHSH, LQKENI. Trimming removed 1 base from V and 2 bases from J; junction bases left unmatched: 2. CDR3 nucleotide sequence: TGTGCCAGCTCACCACTTGACAGGGGGCCTGGAAACACCATATATTTT. Its translation: CASSPLDRGPGNTIYF.

The CDR3 is CASSQSRVPYEQYF. Written as DNA, the CDR3 is TGCGCCAGCAGTCAATCCAGGGTACCCTACGAGCAGTACTTC. J is TRBJ2-7 and V is TRBV23-1, with TRBD1 as a possible D gene (5 bases). TRBV23-1 is an open reading frame, and its role is uncertain. The V and J ends lost 0 bases and 2 bases respectively, with 8 bases between them. The CDR3 is 14 amino acids.

This clone was seen a single time. The rearrangement links TRBV5-1 to TRBJ2-3; 10 bases fit TRBD2. This CDR3 is 16 amino acids long. The V gene's germline CDR1 is SGHRS and CDR2 YFSETQ. V trimming: 1 base; J trimming: 3 bases; junction bases outside the gene matches: 5. In DNA, the CDR3 is TGCGCCAGCAGCTTGACTAGCGGGGTACAAACAGATACGCAGTATTTT. Protein: CASSLTSGVQTDTQYF.

V and J are TRBV5-6 and TRBJ2-3; 8 bases fit TRBD1. The CDR3 has 15 amino acids. V lost 4 bases and J lost 2; bases outside the gene matches: 6. Looked up from germline, CDR1 is SGHDT and CDR2 is YYEEEE. This CDR3 reads CASSGGQGYTDTQYF. The CDR3, as DNA: TGTGCCAGCAGCGGTGGACAGGGATACACAGATACGCAGTATTTT.

The gene calls are TRBV18 and TRBJ1-5; D is uncertain. CDR1 and CDR2 from the germline V gene are KGHSH and LQKENI. The CDR3 length is 12 residues. Trimming took off 3 bases at V and 9 bases at J, with 9 bases between the two ends. The CDR3 protein is CASSPDLGPQHF. CDR3 nucleotides: TGTGCCAGCTCACCCGACCTAGGGCCCCAGCATTTT.